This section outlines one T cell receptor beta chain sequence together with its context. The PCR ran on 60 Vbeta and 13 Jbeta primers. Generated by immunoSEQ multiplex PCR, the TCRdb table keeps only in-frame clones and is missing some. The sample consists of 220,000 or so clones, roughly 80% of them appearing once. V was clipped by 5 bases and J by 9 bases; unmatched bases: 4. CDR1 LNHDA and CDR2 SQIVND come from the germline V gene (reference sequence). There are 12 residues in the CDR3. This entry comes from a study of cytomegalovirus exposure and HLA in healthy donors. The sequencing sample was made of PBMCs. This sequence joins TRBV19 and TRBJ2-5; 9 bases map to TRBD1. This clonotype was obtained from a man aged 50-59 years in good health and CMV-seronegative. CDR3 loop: CASSVTGGPQYF. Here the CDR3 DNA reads TGTGCCAGTAGTGTTACAGGGGGCCCCCAGTACTTC.